This record concerns one TCR beta chain sequence. Its specificity is not known. This entry is derived from a study of T cell responses to AZD1222 COVID-19 vaccine. Study information: Some second doses came at about 4 weeks and others at about 12 weeks; these were pooled. Study-wide results and caveats: Sampling that yielded the repertoires occurred only after the peak T cell response. Dominant CD4 TCR responses targeted spike regions 160-218 and 743-854. Unmutated variant regions are reportedly the target of nearly half of TCRs that are spike-specific.

The protocol was immunoSEQ multiplex PCR, while the TCRdb copy is restricted to in-frame clones and leaves out a portion. The data contain fewer than 120,000 clones, around 92% of them seen just once; the ten biggest clones take up approximately 8%. The sample was peripheral blood, taken on day 0 of AZD1222 vaccination. The source is an adult in good health.

CDR3 DNA: TGCGCCAGCAGCTTTAGGGATTCGACCTACGAGCAGTACTTC. It specifies CASSFRDSTYEQYF. The V call is TRBV5-1, the J call TRBJ2-7; D not resolved. This CDR3 has 14 amino acids. CDR1 is SGHRS and CDR2 is YFSETQ in the germline V gene. The V gene lost 2 bases and the J gene lost 2 bases, with 11 bases spanning the gap.